These T cell receptor beta chains were read from a single sample in a study of blood T cell repertoires in COVID-19. The repertoire was sequenced with immunoSEQ multiplex PCR; TCRdb's copy has only in-frame clones and lacks some. The profile covers more than 120,000 clones, with roughly 84% appearing a single time and 3% to 4.5% taken by the ten largest. The sequencing input was PBMCs or T cells enriched from blood (not recorded which). The receptors originated from a man aged 50 or older in a cohort exposed to, infected with or recovered from COVID-19 (not recorded which). Each CDR3 is given with its conserved first and last residue. D genes are given only for firm matches. Clone size is not always given. Where it is, it says once, few, many or a class for expanded clones.

TRBJ1-3 | - | TRBV6-5 | - | CASSPGSSGNTIYF | TGTGCCAGCAGTCCAGGGTCCTCTGGAAACACCATATATTTT
TRBJ2-3 | TRBD1 | TRBV2 | - | CASSEAAGGVDTQYF | TGTGCCAGCAGTGAAGCGGCAGGGGGCGTGGATACGCAGTATTTT
TRBJ1-6 | TRBD1 | TRBV5-6 | - | CASSLGDRNNSPLHF | TGTGCCAGCAGCTTGGGGGACAGAAATAATTCACCCCTCCACTTT
TRBJ1-2 | - | TRBV15 | - | CATSRVEYNYGYTF | TGTGCCACCAGCAGAGTGGAGTATAACTATGGCTACACCTTC
TRBJ1-1 | TRBD1 | TRBV20-1 | - | CSASLTGPMNTEAFF | TGCAGTGCTAGTCTGACAGGGCCGATGAACACTGAAGCTTTCTTT
TRBJ1-5 | - | TRBV7-2 | - | CASSLAPDQPQHF | TGTGCCAGCAGCTTAGCCCCCGATCAGCCCCAGCATTTT
TRBJ2-5 | TRBD1 | TRBV3-1/TRBV3-2 | - | CASSQAGGVQYF | TGTGCCAGCAGCCAAGCAGGGGGCGTGCAGTACTTC
TRBJ1-6 | - | TRBV7-9 | - | CASSLNKNNSPLHF | TGTGCCAGCAGCCTAAATAAAAATAATTCACCCCTCCACTTT
TRBJ1-2 | TRBD1 | TRBV7-8 | - | CASSGAGQGDGYTF | TGTGCCAGCAGCGGAGCAGGACAGGGCGATGGCTACACCTTC
TRBJ1-6 | TRBD1 | TRBV7-2 | - | CASSTDRDHYNSPLHF | TGTGCCAGCAGCACGGACAGGGATCACTATAATTCACCCCTCCACTTT
TRBJ1-1 | - | TRBV6-5 | - | CASNTLAGGTEAFF | TGTGCCAGCAACACCCTAGCGGGCGGCACTGAAGCTTTCTTT
TRBJ2-7 | - | TRBV5-1 | - | CASSLGGKGYEQYF | TGCGCCAGCAGCTTGGGAGGGAAGGGCTACGAGCAGTACTTC
TRBJ2-1 | TRBD2 | TRBV5-1 | - | CASSLGTSGRNEQFF | TGCGCCAGCAGCTTGGGGACTAGCGGGAGAAACGAGCAGTTCTTC
TRBJ2-1 | TRBD2 | TRBV25-1 | - | CASSLAGVNEQFF | TGTGCCAGCAGCCTAGCGGGAGTCAATGAGCAGTTCTTC
TRBJ1-1 | - | TRBV9 | - | CASSVGSGYMNTEAFF | TGTGCCAGCAGCGTAGGATCGGGTTACATGAACACTGAAGCTTTCTTT
TRBJ1-2 | TRBD1 | TRBV7-2 | - | CASSHSQGAVYGYTF | TGTGCCAGCAGCCACTCACAGGGGGCCGTCTATGGCTACACCTTC
TRBJ1-3 | - | TRBV6-2/TRBV6-3 | few | CASSYGGLRGNTIYF | TGTGCCAGCAGTTACGGGGGCTTGCGTGGAAACACCATATATTTT
TRBJ1-4 | - | TRBV5-1 | - | CASSSSPTAEKLFF | TGCGCCAGCAGCTCCTCACCCACAGCAGAAAAACTGTTTTTT
TRBJ1-4 | - | TRBV21-1 | - | CASSPLCGREKLFF | TGTGCCAGCAGCCCCTTGTGTGGCAGAGAAAAACTGTTTTTT
TRBJ2-5 | - | TRBV28 | - | CASKIRQAKGETQYF | TGTGCCAGCAAAATTAGACAGGCGAAGGGCGAGACCCAGTACTTC
TRBJ2-7 | - | TRBV27 | - | CASSWSGSYEQYF | TGTGCCAGCAGTTGGAGTGGGTCTTACGAGCAGTACTTC
TRBJ2-7 | - | TRBV11-2 | - | CASSPGQGVYEQYF | TGTGCCAGCAGCCCGGGACAAGGTGTCTACGAGCAGTACTTC